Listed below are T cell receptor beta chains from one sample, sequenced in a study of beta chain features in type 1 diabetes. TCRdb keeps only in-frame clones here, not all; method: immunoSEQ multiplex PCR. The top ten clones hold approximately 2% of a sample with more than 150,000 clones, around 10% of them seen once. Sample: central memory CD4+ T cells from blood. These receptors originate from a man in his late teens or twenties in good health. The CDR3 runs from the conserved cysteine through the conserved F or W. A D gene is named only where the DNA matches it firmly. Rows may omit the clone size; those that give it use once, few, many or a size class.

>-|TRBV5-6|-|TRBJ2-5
CASSLGSVSETQYF
TGTGCCAGCAGCTTGGGATCGGTCTCGGAGACCCAGTACTTC
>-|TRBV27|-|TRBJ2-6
CASSLSARPAGANVLTF
TGTGCCAGCAGTTTATCCGCCAGGCCCGCCGGGGCCAACGTCCTGACTTTC
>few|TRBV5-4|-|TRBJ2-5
CASSLTASRVRSETQYF
TGTGCCAGCAGCTTGACAGCAAGTAGGGTCAGGTCGGAGACCCAGTACTTC
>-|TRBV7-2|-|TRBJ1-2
CASSLRVGVCTF
TGTGCCAGCAGCCTCCGGGTGGGAGTATGCACCTTC
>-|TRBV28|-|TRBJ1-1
CASSLRQNTEAFF
TGTGCCAGCAGTTTACGACAGAACACTGAAGCTTTCTTT
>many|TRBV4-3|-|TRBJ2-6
CASSQETGANVLTF
TGCGCCAGCAGCCAAGAAACTGGGGCCAACGTCCTGACTTTC
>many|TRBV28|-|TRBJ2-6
CAIVRSGANVLTF
TGTGCCATAGTTCGATCGGGGGCCAACGTCCTGACTTTC
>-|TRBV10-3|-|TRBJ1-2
CAISRNGHQANYGYTF
TGTGCCATCAGTCGGAACGGACACCAAGCTAACTATGGCTACACCTTC
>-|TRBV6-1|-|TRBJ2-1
CASTSLGSGHNEQFF
TGTGCCAGCACATCCTTGGGGTCCGGGCACAATGAGCAGTTCTTC
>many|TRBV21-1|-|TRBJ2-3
CASKQITDTQYF
TGTGCCAGCAAACAGATCACAGATACGCAGTATTTT
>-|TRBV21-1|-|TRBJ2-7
CASSERWQYEQYF
TGTGCCAGCAGCGAACGGTGGCAGTACGAGCAGTACTTC
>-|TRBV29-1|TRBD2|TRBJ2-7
CSVGGIGYF
TGCAGCGTGGGAGGGATTGGTTACTTC
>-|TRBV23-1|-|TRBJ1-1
CASSQSMRTGRVNTEAFF
TGCGCCAGCAGTCAATCCATGAGAACAGGGCGAGTGAACACTGAAGCTTTCTTT
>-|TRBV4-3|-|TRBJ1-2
CASSHRNYGYTF
TGCGCCAGCAGCCACAGGAACTATGGCTACACCTTC
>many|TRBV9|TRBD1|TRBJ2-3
CASSPLRGQGAGDTQYF
TGTGCCAGCAGTCCCCTCCGGGGACAGGGGGCGGGAGATACGCAGTATTTT
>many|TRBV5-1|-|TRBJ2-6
CASSLEGYGANVLTF
TGCGCCAGCAGCTTGGAAGGGTACGGGGCCAACGTCCTGACTTTC
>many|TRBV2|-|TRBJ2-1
CASSEGGNEQFF
TGTGCCAGCAGTGAAGGGGGGAATGAGCAGTTCTTC
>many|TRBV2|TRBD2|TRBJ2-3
CASSPGLGRADTQYF
TGTGCCAGCAGTCCAGGACTAGGACGGGCAGATACGCAGTATTTT
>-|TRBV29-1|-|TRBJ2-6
CSVGVQGFSGANVLTF
TGCAGCGTTGGGGTCCAGGGTTTTTCTGGGGCCAACGTCCTGACTTTC
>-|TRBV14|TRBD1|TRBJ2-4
CASSLPTGGINIQYF
TGTGCCAGCAGCCTCCCGACAGGGGGAATAAACATTCAGTACTTC
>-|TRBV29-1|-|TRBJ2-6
CSALGAGANVLTF
TGCAGCGCCCTGGGAGCTGGGGCCAACGTCCTGACTTTC
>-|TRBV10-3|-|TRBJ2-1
CAISGSSGPAYNEQFF
TGTGCCATCAGTGGTTCAAGCGGCCCTGCCTACAATGAGCAGTTCTTC
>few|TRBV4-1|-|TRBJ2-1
CASSLSLTYNEQFF
TGCGCCAGCAGCCTATCCTTGACCTACAATGAGCAGTTCTTC
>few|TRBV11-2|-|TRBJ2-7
CASSLDRGAYEQYF
TGTGCCAGCAGCTTAGATCGGGGTGCCTACGAGCAGTACTTC
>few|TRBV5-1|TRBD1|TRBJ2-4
CASRGTSGTVIAKNIQYF
TGCGCCAGCAGAGGAACCTCCGGGACAGTTATAGCCAAAAACATTCAGTACTTC
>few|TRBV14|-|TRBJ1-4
CASSQDLPTSGKLFF
TGTGCCAGCAGCCAAGATCTCCCGACCTCTGGAAAACTGTTTTTT
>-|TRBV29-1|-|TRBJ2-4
CSVDGGQNIQYF
TGCAGCGTTGATGGGGGCCAAAACATTCAGTACTTC
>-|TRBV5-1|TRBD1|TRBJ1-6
CASSWTGGWVPLHF
TGCGCCAGCAGCTGGACAGGGGGCTGGGTACCCCTCCACTTT
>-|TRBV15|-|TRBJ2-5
CATSITRGAETQYF
TGTGCCACCAGCATAACCCGTGGGGCGGAGACCCAGTACTTC
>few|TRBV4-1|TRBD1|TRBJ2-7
CASSQSRPGWTGPSEQYF
TGCGCCAGCAGCCAATCCCGTCCCGGCTGGACAGGGCCTAGCGAGCAGTACTTC
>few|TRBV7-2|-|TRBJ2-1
CASSLERGYNEQFF
TGTGCCAGCAGCTTAGAACGGGGCTACAATGAGCAGTTCTTC
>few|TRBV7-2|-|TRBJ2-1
CASSDRQLYNEQFF
TGTGCCAGCAGCGATAGACAGCTTTACAATGAGCAGTTCTTC
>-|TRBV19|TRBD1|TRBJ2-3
CASRDRGRPDTQYF
TGTGCCAGTAGGGACAGGGGGCGGCCAGATACGCAGTATTTT
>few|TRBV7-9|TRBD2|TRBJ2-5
CASSLSMSGGETQYF
TGTGCCAGCAGCCTCAGTATGAGCGGGGGAGAGACCCAGTACTTC
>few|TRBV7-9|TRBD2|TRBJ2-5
CASSLVLGLAGAQETQYF
TGTGCCAGCAGCTTAGTCCTGGGACTAGCGGGCGCCCAAGAGACCCAGTACTTC
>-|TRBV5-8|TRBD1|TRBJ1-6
CASSLRQGVWSPLHF
TGTGCCAGCAGCTTGCGACAGGGGGTCTGGTCACCCCTCCACTTT
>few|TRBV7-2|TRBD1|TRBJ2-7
CASSTGQGAYEQYF
TGTGCCAGCAGCACGGGACAGGGAGCGTACGAGCAGTACTTC
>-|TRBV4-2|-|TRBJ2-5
CASSLTVQETQYF
TGTGCCAGCAGCTTGACGGTTCAAGAGACCCAGTACTTC
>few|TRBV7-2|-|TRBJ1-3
CASSRQSSGNTIYF
TGTGCCAGCAGCAGACAGAGCTCTGGAAACACCATATATTTT
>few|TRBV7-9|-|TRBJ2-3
CASSLSWADTQYF
TGTGCCAGCAGCTTATCCTGGGCGGATACGCAGTATTTT
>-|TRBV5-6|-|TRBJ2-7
CASSFIIGARYEQYF
TGTGCCAGCAGCTTTATTATCGGGGCGCGCTACGAGCAGTACTTC
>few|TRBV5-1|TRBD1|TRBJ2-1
CASSLVNILAVDRARSYNEQFF
TGCGCCAGCAGCTTGGTTAACATTTTGGCCGTGGACAGGGCCAGGTCCTACAATGAGCAGTTCTTC
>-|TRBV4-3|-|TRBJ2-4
CASSQDSSIQYF
TGCGCCAGCAGCCAAGATTCCAGCATTCAGTACTTC
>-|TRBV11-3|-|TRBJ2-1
CASSTGTSSSYNEQFF
TGTGCCAGCAGCACCGGGACTTCGAGCTCCTACAATGAGCAGTTCTTC
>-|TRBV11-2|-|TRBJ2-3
CASTPRVFTDTQYF
TGTGCCAGCACCCCACGGGTTTTCACAGATACGCAGTATTTT
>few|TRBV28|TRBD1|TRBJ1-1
CASRKGAGTKNTEAFF
TGTGCCAGCAGAAAGGGGGCCGGGACAAAGAACACTGAAGCTTTCTTT
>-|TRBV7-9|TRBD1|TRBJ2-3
CASSLGQGAHADTQYF
TGTGCCAGCAGCTTAGGACAGGGGGCGCATGCAGATACGCAGTATTTT
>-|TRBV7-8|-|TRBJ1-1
CASSLAAEAFF
TGTGCCAGCAGCTTAGCGGCTGAAGCTTTCTTT
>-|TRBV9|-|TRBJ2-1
CASSVSHSSYNEQFF
TGTGCCAGCAGCGTAAGTCACAGCTCCTACAATGAGCAGTTCTTC
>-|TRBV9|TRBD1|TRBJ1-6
CASSKRGTGNSPLHF
TGTGCCAGCAGCAAAAGGGGGACAGGGAATTCACCCCTCCACTTT
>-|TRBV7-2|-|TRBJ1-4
CASSLIDREKLFF
TGTGCCAGCAGCCTGATCGATCGGGAAAAACTGTTTTTT
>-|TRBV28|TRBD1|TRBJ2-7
CASSRTGHLLLGYEQYF
TGTGCCAGCAGTAGGACAGGCCATCTCCTCTTAGGCTACGAGCAGTACTTC
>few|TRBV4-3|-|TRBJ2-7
CASSPRGDYEQYF
TGCGCCAGCAGCCCTAGGGGGGACTACGAGCAGTACTTC